The subject of this entry is one T cell receptor beta chain. This sample stems from a study of blood T cell repertoires in COVID-19. As for the study in general: COVID-19 samples from acute and convalescent phases originated in the United States, Italy and Spain. The analysed material was cDNA or gDNA that came from T cells, B-cell-depleted T cells, or PBMCs.

Seattle's enrolled individuals joined amid active infection and were then monitored longitudinally. Original methodology: How many nucleated cells were present was estimated from reference gene primer amplification. TCRdb's copy holds only in-frame clones and misses some; the assay was immunoSEQ multiplex PCR. V and J calls and clone size are as listed in that table; D and trimming were resolved from the DNA. The data hold under 85,000 clones, with 75% to 90% observed a single time. Germline V lookup: CDR1 MNHEY, CDR2 SVGAGI. This CDR3 has 11 residues. V was shortened by 7 bases and J by 1 base, with 5 bases between the two germline ends.

The chain couples TRBV6-5 to TRBJ2-7, with D maybe TRBD2 (5 bases). The clonotype originates from a man in his forties with COVID-19, enrolled during active disease. Input material: peripheral blood. The CDR3 spells CASIASYEQYF. As DNA, the CDR3 is TGTGCCAGCATAGCGTCCTACGAGCAGTACTTC.